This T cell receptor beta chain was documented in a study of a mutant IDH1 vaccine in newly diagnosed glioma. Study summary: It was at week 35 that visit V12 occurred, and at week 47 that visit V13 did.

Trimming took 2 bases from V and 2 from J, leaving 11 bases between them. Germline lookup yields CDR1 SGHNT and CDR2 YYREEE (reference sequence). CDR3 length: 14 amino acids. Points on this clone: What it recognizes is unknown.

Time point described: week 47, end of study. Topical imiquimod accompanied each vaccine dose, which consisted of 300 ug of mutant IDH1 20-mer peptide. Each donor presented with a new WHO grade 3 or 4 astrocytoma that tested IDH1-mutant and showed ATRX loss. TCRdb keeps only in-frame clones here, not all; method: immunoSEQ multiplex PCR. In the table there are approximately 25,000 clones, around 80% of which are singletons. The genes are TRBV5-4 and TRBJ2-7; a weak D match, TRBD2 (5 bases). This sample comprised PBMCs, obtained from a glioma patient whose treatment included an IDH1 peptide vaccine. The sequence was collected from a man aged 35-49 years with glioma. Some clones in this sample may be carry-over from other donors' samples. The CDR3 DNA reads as TGTGCCAGCAGCTTCGGAGGCAGGACCTACGAGCAGTACTTC. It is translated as CASSFGGRTYEQYF.